This T cell receptor beta chain is from a study of blood T cells in healthy people across ages. General observations from the study: Long-lived donors had more naive CD4+ cells and higher diversity than aged donors.

Donors were healthy Caucasian individuals from Russia aged about 6 to 95. Germline V gene lookup returns CDR1 SQVTM and CDR2 ANQGSEA. The V and J ends lost 8 bases and 4 bases, in that order; junction bases with no gene match: 18. This CDR3 is 17 amino acids long. A sample-barcoded 5' primer and a J-beta primer mix were used in a second PCR of about 7 to 11 cycles. TCRdb redid the calling of the 5' RACE reads with MiXCR, one entry per CDR3 protein. The data hold about 810,000 distinct CDR3 sequences, with about 34% observed a single time. In the case of this clonotype: Antigen specificity is unknown.

This chain uses TRBV29-1 with TRBJ2-3; TRBD1 aligns across 10 bases. The receptor comes from a man younger than 35 in good health. The sample consisted of blood. CDR3 residues: CSLAGVSTGGFSDTQYF. CDR3 in DNA: TGCAGCCTCGCGGGTGTTTCGACAGGGGGCTTTTCAGATACGCAGTATTTT.